A single T cell receptor beta chain is shown here with its context. Its antigen is still unknown. The data were taken from a study of cytomegalovirus exposure and HLA in healthy donors. In the study overall: An early release of data contained about 85 million unique TCRs, which came from HLA-typed donors. Whole-study findings and limits: In an earlier analysis, in some 500 donors, most V segments appeared productive either ~90% or ~30% of the time. By a later analysis, the bulk of CMV-associated TCR beta chains appeared HLA-restricted.

This PCR relied on a set of 60 Vbeta primers and 13 Jbeta primers. The assay was immunoSEQ multiplex PCR, and TCRdb's table has in-frame clones only and misses some. Of roughly 200,000 clones listed, over 60% are singletons. Trimming removed 3 bases at V and 1 base at J, with 13 bases between. From germline, CDR1 is SGHRS and CDR2 YFSETQ. The CDR3 contains 15 residues. The sequenced material came from PBMCs. This sequence was found in a man in his forties in good health and CMV-seronegative. The V gene is TRBV5-1, the J gene TRBJ1-2; no reliable D call. Here the CDR3 DNA reads TGCGCCAGCAGCTACGGACTAGAAATTAACTATGGCTACACCTTC. Protein product: CASSYGLEINYGYTF.